This T cell receptor (beta chain) was recorded in a study of control samples from healthy donors and cancer patients. Per the germline V gene, CDR1 is SGDLS and CDR2 is YYNGEE. Trimming took off 0 bases at V and 3 bases at J, with 7 bases between the two ends. The CDR3 is made up of 13 amino acids. Profiling relied on immunoSEQ multiplex PCR, and the TCRdb table lists in-frame clones only, not all of them. The table has 100,000 to 120,000 clones, about 83% seen once; the top ten hold about 13%. The sample taken for sequencing was blood. The sequence was collected from a woman aged 45-65 years in good health. V and J are TRBV9 and TRBJ2-7; D gene ambiguous. The CDR3 region is CASSVDPVYEQYF. In DNA form, the CDR3 reads TGTGCCAGCAGCGTAGACCCTGTCTACGAGCAGTACTTC.